These 2 T cell receptor beta chains were sequenced from one sample in a study of regulatory T cells in long-lasting Graves disease. TCR beta libraries were built with iRepertoire HTBI primers and Arm-PCR of CDR3 regions. TCRdb redid the calling of the multiplex PCR reads with MiXCR, one entry per CDR3 protein. Here the sample spans nearly 350,000 distinct CDR3 sequences, roughly a fifth being singletons. This sample's time point: persistent/refractory GD, antithyroid drugs over 5 years with positive TRAb. Extracted RNA from PBMCs served as the source of the TCR library. The specimen was peripheral blood mononuclear cells (PBMCs), collected when the disease was refractory, from a patient treated with antithyroid drugs. These receptors were obtained from a female donor with Graves disease.

This clonotype was counted only a few times. CDR3 coding DNA: TGTGCCAGTAGTATAAGCCTGTGGTCGGATTTCTATGGCTACACCTTC. Its translation: CASSISLWSDFYGYTF. The chain has TRBV19 and TRBJ1-2; no firm D call. Germline V gene sequence: CDR1 LNHDA, CDR2 SQIVND (reference sequence). There are 16 residues in the CDR3. The V and J ends lost 2 bases and 4 bases respectively, with 17 bases between them.

J is TRBJ2-3 and V is TRBV25-1; the match to TRBD2 covers 8 bases. V lost 4 bases, J lost 4 bases, and 4 bases stayed unmatched. CDR1 is MGHDK and CDR2 is SYGVNS in the germline V gene. This CDR3 region has 14 residues. The CDR3 protein is CASSAGGSADTQYF. The CDR3 nucleotides are TGTGCCAGCAGTGCGGGAGGGTCGGCAGATACGCAGTATTTT.